The 17 T cell receptor beta chains listed next were all sequenced from one sample in a study of T cells in Graves' hyperthyroidism and ophthalmopathy. Template material for amplifying TCR beta CDR3 regions consisted of RNA transcripts. The study used the HTBI primer set for a first-round RT-PCR of the TCR CDR3. Via MiXCR, TCRdb re-called the multiplex PCR reads, giving one row per CDR3 protein. The sample has about 560,000 distinct CDR3 sequences; around 46% are singletons. Sequenced sample: peripheral blood or thyroid tissue (not recorded which). The receptors were gathered from a woman aged 18-35 years with Graves' hyperthyroidism.

This sequence joins TRBV7-6 and TRBJ2-2; tentative D call: TRBD1 (5 bases). This CDR3 has 15 residues. Germline CDR1 and CDR2: SGHVS and FNYEAQ. Trimming pared 4 bases from V and 1 base from J, leaving 10 bases between. CDR3 sequence: CASSSDSKNTGELFF. The CDR3 coding sequence is TGTGCCAGCAGCTCCGACAGCAAGAACACCGGGGAGCTGTTTTTT.

The V gene is TRBV12-5, the J gene TRBJ2-7, with D unclear. V shed 1 base and J shed 5 bases, with 6 bases lying between them. The CDR3 loop spans 12 amino acids. Per germline, CDR1 LGHNT and CDR2 FRNRAP. The CDR3, as DNA: TGTGCTAGTGGTTTGGATCTGAACGAGCAGTACTTC. It specifies CASGLDLNEQYF.

The chain carries TRBV19 and TRBJ1-1, with TRBD1 as a possible D gene (5 bases). The germline V gene has CDR1 LNHDA and CDR2 SQIVND (reference sequence). V dropped 9 bases and J dropped 5 bases, with 19 bases sitting between them. The CDR3 length is 14 residues. The CDR3 nucleotides are TGTGCCAGCAGCACGACGGGGGGGAGGACTGAAGCTTTCTTT. It translates to CASSTTGGRTEAFF. Complete variable domain (other parts from reference TRBV19 and TRBJ1-1): DGGITQSPKYLFRKEGQNVTLSCEQNLNHDAMYWYRQDPGQGLRLIYYSQIVNDFQKGDIAEGYSVSREKKESFPLTVTSAQKNPTAFYLCASSTTGGRTEAFFGQGTRLTVV.

This chain links TRBV2 with TRBJ1-5; maybe TRBD1 (6 bases). The germline V and J ends were trimmed by 6 bases and 3 bases, with 12 bases remaining between them. Germline loops: CDR1 SNHLY, CDR2 FYNNEI. The CDR3 consists of 14 residues. CDR3 residues: CASSEQGNNQPQHF. DNA for the CDR3: TGTGCCAGCAGCGAACAGGGTAACAATCAGCCCCAGCATTTT.

V usage is TRBV10-3 and J usage is TRBJ2-5; D not resolved. CDR3 length: 14 amino acids. Germline CDR1 and CDR2: ENHRY and SYGVKD. The V end lost 4 bases, the J end lost 9 bases, and 18 bases lay between the germline ends. The CDR3 sequence: CAISASGGSQPQYF. The DNA for the CDR3 is TGTGCCATCAGTGCGTCTGGCGGCTCTCAGCCCCAGTACTTC.

This clonotype was picked up many times. The chain links TRBV29-1 to TRBJ2-2, with D perhaps TRBD1 (6 bases). The germline V gene has CDR1 SQVTM and CDR2 ANQGSEA. The CDR3 is made up of 13 amino acids. Trimming took 6 bases from V and 8 from J, leaving 16 bases between them. The DNA of the CDR3 is TGCAGCGTCCAATCAGGGGCGGCGGGGGAGCTGTTTTTT. Amino acid sequence: CSVQSGAAGELFF.

This clonotype has more than one count but fewer than ten. Here the CDR3 reads CASSLYLSGANVLTF. CDR3 DNA sequence: TGTGCCAGCAGCTTATATCTCTCTGGGGCCAACGTCCTGACTTTC. The chain couples TRBV7-9 to TRBJ2-6; D is unclear. V was pared by 2 bases and J by 0 bases, with 5 bases between. From germline, CDR1 is SEHNR and CDR2 FQNEAQ (reference sequence). The CDR3 spans 15 residues.

This clonotype was counted only a few times. The chain uses TRBV19 and TRBJ1-1; no reliable D call. V lost 1 base to trimming and J lost 0 bases, with 9 bases between them. The CDR3 is 15 amino acids. In germline, CDR1 is LNHDA, CDR2 SQIVND (reference sequence). CDR3 residues: CASSIVAAMNTEAFF. DNA for the CDR3: TGTGCCAGTAGTATAGTTGCAGCGATGAACACTGAAGCTTTCTTT.

In its sample, this clonotype was seen a few times. This chain links TRBV9 with TRBJ2-5, with D maybe TRBD1 (5 bases). V lost 4 bases and J 1 base, leaving 11 bases between the germline ends. The CDR3 runs to 14 residues. Germline values: CDR1 SGDLS, CDR2 YYNGEE. CDR3 sequence: CASSQGQAQETQYF. The DNA of the CDR3 is TGTGCCAGCAGCCAAGGACAAGCCCAAGAGACCCAGTACTTC.

The chain links TRBV24-1 to TRBJ2-5; TRBD1 agrees at 8 bases. The V gene's germline CDR1 is KGHDR and CDR2 SFDVKD. Trimming at V came to 5 bases and at J to 2 bases, leaving 18 bases not matched to a gene. The CDR3 has 19 amino acids. CDR3 residues: CATSALTGTGAPGQETQYF. The CDR3 DNA reads as TGTGCCACCAGTGCCCTGACAGGGACAGGTGCACCCGGTCAAGAGACCCAGTACTTC.

The chain joins TRBV7-9 to TRBJ1-4; TRBD1 is a possible D gene (5 bases). With 5 bases removed from V and 10 bases from J, the gap between germline ends came to 20 bases. CDR1 is SEHNR and CDR2 is FQNEAQ in the germline V gene (reference sequence). CDR3 length equals 15 residues. The CDR3 sequence is CASSQPPGLAGKLFF. The CDR3 DNA reads TGTGCCAGCAGCCAACCACCGGGACTAGCGGGAAAACTGTTTTTT. The variable domain in full, completed from reference TRBV7-9 and TRBJ1-4, reads DTGVSQNPRHKITKRGQNVTFRCDPISEHNRLYWYRQTLGQGPEFLTYFQNEAQLEKSRLLSDRFSAERPKGSFSTLEIQRTEQGDSAMYLCASSQPPGLAGKLFFGSGTQLSVL.

The chain employs TRBV29-1 and TRBJ2-5; 10 bases match TRBD2. This CDR3 is 14 amino acids long. V was pared by 1 base and J by 4 bases, with 3 bases of the junction left unmatched. CDR1 and CDR2 from the germline V gene are SQVTM and ANQGSEA. This chain's CDR3 is CSVEVAGGLETQYF. CDR3 in DNA: TGCAGCGTTGAAGTAGCGGGAGGTTTAGAGACCCAGTACTTC.

This clonotype has only a few counts. This rearrangement joins TRBV10-3 to TRBJ2-7; unclear D gene. Germline CDR1 reads ENHRY; CDR2 reads SYGVKD. The CDR3 extends over 14 amino acids. Trimming shortened V by 0 bases and J by 0 bases, and 6 bases separated the two germline ends. The CDR3 reads CAISESEVSYEQYF. The CDR3 DNA is TGTGCCATCAGTGAGTCCGAGGTCTCCTACGAGCAGTACTTC.

This clonotype appeared a few times. The CDR3 spells CASSLVRDPYEQYF. CDR3 bases: TGTGCCAGCAGCTTAGTCCGGGACCCTTACGAGCAGTACTTC. The chain couples TRBV7-9 to TRBJ2-7; D is possibly TRBD1 or TRBD2 (5 bases each). The CDR3 covers 14 residues. CDR1 and CDR2 (germline): SEHNR, FQNEAQ (reference sequence). Trimming removed 1 base from V and 4 bases from J, with 11 bases in between.

V usage is TRBV2 and J usage is TRBJ1-6; D may be TRBD1 (5 bases). Deletions cut 11 bases from V and 10 bases from J, with 18 bases between. Germline V gene sequence: CDR1 SNHLY, CDR2 FYNNEI. The CDR3 is 13 residues long. CDR3 amino acids: CARTGEGRSPLHF. Written as DNA, the CDR3 is TGTGCCCGCACCGGGGAGGGGCGCTCACCCCTCCACTTT.

CDR3 residues: CSATGQYTEAFF. CDR3 DNA: TGCAGTGCTACAGGACAGTACACTGAAGCTTTCTTT. The genes are TRBV20-1 and TRBJ1-1; D is perhaps TRBD1 (6 bases). V shed 4 bases and J shed 3 bases, with 9 bases lying between them. Germline V gene sequence: CDR1 DFQATT, CDR2 SNEGSKA (reference sequence). The CDR3 runs 12 residues.

This clonotype was recorded many times. The rearrangement links TRBV7-9 to TRBJ2-5; D is perhaps TRBD1 (6 bases). Germline assignment: CDR1 SEHNR and CDR2 FQNEAQ (reference sequence). CDR3 length: 15 amino acids. Trimming removed 4 bases from V and 5 bases from J, with 17 bases in between. The CDR3 protein is CASSSLRGRAETQYF. In nucleotides, the CDR3 is TGTGCCAGCAGCTCCCTCAGGGGTCGGGCGGAGACCCAGTACTTC.